The clone carrying this T cell receptor (beta chain) appeared many times. What it recognizes is unknown. Different DNA sequences within this sample yield the same CDR3. This table comes from immunoSEQ multiplex PCR, and its TCRdb copy is limited to in-frame clones, with some not included. This sample has about a million clones; around three quarters occur once, and the top ten carry approximately 1.5%. The sample is drawn from a study of shared clonotypes between healthy human individuals. Study-wide findings and caveats: Estimated richness was generally greater in naive than memory subsets.

Per the germline V gene, CDR1 is SEHNR and CDR2 is FQNEAQ (reference sequence). Trimming left V 3 bases short and J 0 bases short, with 5 bases between. The CDR3 extends over 13 amino acids. The specimen was memory CD4+ T cells sorted from blood. Subset: CD45RA-negative fraction. The genes are TRBV7-9 and TRBJ1-1; D is unresolved. The origin of this receptor is a man aged 18 to 30 in good health. The CDR3, as DNA: TGTGCCAGCAGCTTGGGGATGAACACTGAAGCTTTCTTT. Protein: CASSLGMNTEAFF.